The 23 T cell receptor beta chains presented below share a single source sample, sequenced in a study of cytomegalovirus exposure and HLA in healthy donors (dated by TCRdb to about 2017). The library came from the immunoSEQ multiplex PCR assay. For the multiplex PCR, a mixture combining 60 forward primers for TCR Vbeta segments and 13 reverse primers for TCR Jbeta segments was used. TCRdb's version of the immuneACCESS table is confined to in-frame rearrangements and falls short of the full clone set. An unresolved V gene accounts for under half of the shortfall where checked; the remainder is of unknown origin. For this sample the table gives 100,000 to 150,000 clones, of which about 62% were detected only once. The ten largest make up about 8.9% of the sample. Specimen: PBMCs. The origin of the receptors is a woman aged 40 to 50 in good health and CMV-seropositive.

This chain uses TRBV7-6 with TRBJ2-2; TRBD1 might be the D (5 bases). This CDR3 spans 15 amino acids. Germline lookup yields CDR1 SGHVS and CDR2 FNYEAQ. Deletions cut 1 base from V and 0 bases from J, with 6 bases between. The CDR3: CASSLEGANTGELFF. The CDR3 DNA reads TGTGCCAGCAGCTTAGAAGGGGCGAACACCGGGGAGCTGTTTTTT.

The chain recombines TRBV29-1 with TRBJ1-1; the match to TRBD1 covers 9 bases. Per germline, CDR1 SQVTM and CDR2 ANQGSEA. The CDR3 is 14 residues long. V trimming: 8 bases; J trimming: 6 bases; junction bases outside the gene matches: 13. CDR3 coding DNA: TGCAGCCTCCGAGGGGGACAGGGAGGTTCTGAAGCTTTCTTT. It specifies CSLRGGQGGSEAFF.

This chain links TRBV5-1 with TRBJ1-1; D unclear. Trimming took 4 bases from V and 6 from J, leaving 22 bases between them. The length of the CDR3 is 16 residues. From germline, CDR1 is SGHRS and CDR2 YFSETQ. Here the CDR3 DNA reads TGCGCCAGCAGCCTCTACCAGACGGGGTTCGGGGCTGAAGCTTTCTTT. The encoded protein is CASSLYQTGFGAEAFF.

This clone was seen a handful of times. V gene TRBV6-6 combines with J gene TRBJ1-4; D uncertain. Trimming pared 2 bases from V and 9 bases from J, leaving 7 bases between. CDR1 and CDR2 from the germline V gene are MNHNY and SVGAGI (reference sequence). The CDR3 spans 12 residues. The CDR3, as DNA: TGTGCCAGCAGTTACCTGGGCAAAAAACTGTTTTTT. It yields the protein CASSYLGKKLFF.

This clone turned up a few times. This chain connects TRBV18 to TRBJ2-7; 8 positions agree with TRBD1. The CDR3 totals 15 residues. Per the germline V gene, CDR1 is KGHSH and CDR2 is LQKENI. The V and J ends lost 4 bases and 1 base, in that order; junction bases with no gene match: 6. The CDR3 sequence is CASSLAGTGSYEQYF. The CDR3 bases are TGTGCCAGCTCACTAGCCGGGACAGGATCCTACGAGCAGTACTTC.

This clone turned up a few times. The chain links TRBV19 to TRBJ2-7; D possibly corresponds to TRBD2 (5 bases). Germline CDR1 is LNHDA and CDR2 is SQIVND (reference sequence). V was cut by 8 bases and J by 1 base, with 12 bases left in between. The length of the CDR3 is 13 residues. CDR3 bases: TGTGCCAGTGGCCAGACGGGGTCCTACGAGCAGTACTTC. This translates into CASGQTGSYEQYF.

J is TRBJ2-1 and V is TRBV7-3, with 9 bases identical to TRBD2. Trimming at V came to 4 bases and at J to 4 bases, leaving 8 bases not matched to a gene. The germline V gene has CDR1 SGHTA and CDR2 FQGTGA. The CDR3 length is 16 residues. The CDR3 DNA sequence: TGTGCCAGCAGCTATTCCGGGACTAGCCCTTACAATGAGCAGTTCTTC. Residues: CASSYSGTSPYNEQFF.

The J gene is TRBJ1-2, the V gene TRBV11-2, with unresolved D. In germline, CDR1 is SGHAT, CDR2 FQNNGV. Trimming took 5 bases from V and 4 from J, leaving 8 bases between them. CDR3 length equals 12 residues. CDR3: CASSPGGYGYTF. CDR3 nucleotides: TGTGCCAGCAGCCCGGGTGGCTATGGCTACACCTTC.

The rearrangement links TRBV5-4 to TRBJ2-7, with 8 bases lining up with TRBD2. The CDR3 extends over 16 amino acids. Germline CDR1 SGHNT, CDR2 YYREEE (reference sequence). J lost 2 bases, V lost 0 bases, and 7 bases had no gene match. The CDR3 nucleotides read TGTGCCAGCAGCTTGGGGGGGAGTAGCGGGACCTACGAGCAGTACTTC. Translating gives CASSLGGSSGTYEQYF.

The V and J genes are TRBV7-8 and TRBJ2-1, with 11 bases that match TRBD2. CDR3 length equals 13 residues. Unmatched junction bases numbered 1, after V lost 7 bases and J lost 5 bases. From germline, CDR1 is SGHVS and CDR2 FQNEAQ. The DNA of the CDR3 is TGTGCCAGCATGGGACTAGCGGACAATGAGCAGTTCTTC. Translation gives CASMGLADNEQFF.

The chain has TRBV4-1 and TRBJ1-2, with 10 nucleotides matching TRBD1. Per germline, CDR1 MGHRA and CDR2 YSYEKL. CDR3 length: 15 amino acids. The trim removed 0 bases at V and 5 bases at J, leaving 3 bases unmatched. CDR3: CASSQEDRGWYGYTF. The CDR3 DNA reads as TGCGCCAGCAGCCAAGAGGACAGGGGGTGGTATGGCTACACCTTC.

V is TRBV5-4 and J is TRBJ2-2, with a weak D call TRBD2 (6 bases). V shed 0 bases and J shed 6 bases, with 15 bases lying between them. This CDR3 is built from 16 residues. Germline CDR1 and CDR2: SGHNT and YYREEE (reference sequence). CDR3 nucleotide sequence: TGTGCCAGCAGCTTGGCGGGACTGAGGCCGGCCGGGGAGCTGTTTTTT. Translation gives CASSLAGLRPAGELFF.

V is TRBV7-9 and J is TRBJ1-4; no definite D call. Trimming removed 4 bases at V and 0 bases at J, with 12 bases between. CDR3 length: 16 residues. Germline V lookup: CDR1 SEHNR, CDR2 FQNEAQ (reference sequence). The CDR3 nucleotides are TGTGCCAGCAGCTCAAGGACTCTTGCAACTAATGAAAAACTGTTTTTT. Translating it yields CASSSRTLATNEKLFF. Full variable domain (rest looked up from reference TRBV7-9 and TRBJ1-4): DTGVSQNPRHKITKRGQNVTFRCDPISEHNRLYWYRQTLGQGPEFLTYFQNEAQLEKSRLLSDRFSAERPKGSFSTLEIQRTEQGDSAMYLCASSSRTLATNEKLFFGSGTQLSVL.

The chain uses TRBV7-2 and TRBJ2-7; TRBD2 might be the D (5 bases). V lost 3 bases, J lost 4 bases, and 13 bases lay in between. The germline V gene has CDR1 SGHTA and CDR2 FQGNSA. There are 14 residues in the CDR3. For the CDR3, the DNA is TGTGCCAGCAGCTTGGCCCCGGGGATATACGAGCAGTACTTC. Translated: CASSLAPGIYEQYF.

The chain is built from TRBV28 and TRBJ2-7; 9 nucleotides line up with TRBD2. Looked up from germline, CDR1 is MDHEN and CDR2 is SYDVKM. Trimming at V came to 4 bases and at J to 1 base, leaving 5 bases not matched to a gene. CDR3 size: 15 residues. The CDR3: CASSSPSGMSYEQYF. The CDR3 coding sequence is TGTGCCAGCAGTTCGCCTAGCGGGATGTCCTACGAGCAGTACTTC.

This clone showed up just a few times. This chain joins TRBV7-8 and TRBJ1-3; no definite D call. The CDR3 has 17 amino acids. Germline lookup yields CDR1 SGHVS and CDR2 FQNEAQ. V dropped 2 bases and J dropped 3 bases, with 17 bases sitting between them. CDR3 amino acids: CASSLSKGGVNGNTIYF. The CDR3 DNA is TGTGCCAGCAGCTTAAGTAAAGGCGGAGTGAATGGAAACACCATATATTTT. The full variable domain, in which reference TRBV7-8 and TRBJ1-3 provide the parts outside the CDR3, is GAGVSQSPRYKVAKRGQDVALRCDPISGHVSLFWYQQALGQGPEFLTYFQNEAQLDKSGLPSDRFFAERPEGSVSTLKIQRTQQEDSAVYLCASSLSKGGVNGNTIYFGEGSWLTVV.

As to this clone: The junction departs from germline at one end; a sequencing error may be responsible. The V gene is TRBV30, the J gene TRBJ2-5; the match to TRBD1 covers 11 bases. Germline-derived CDR1 and CDR2 are GTSNPN and SVGIG (reference sequence). CDR3 length: 14 amino acids. The CDR3 coding sequence is TGTGCCTGGACTCGGACAGGGGGCCAAGAGACCCGGTACTTC. Translated: CAWTRTGGQETRYF.

V and J are TRBV7-2 and TRBJ1-1; no definite D call. The CDR3 contains 14 residues. Germline V gene lookup returns CDR1 SGHTA and CDR2 FQGNSA. The germline V and J ends were trimmed by 5 bases and 4 bases, with 14 bases remaining between them. The CDR3 sequence: CASSVYFDFTEAFF. The CDR3 DNA is TGTGCCAGCAGCGTATACTTTGACTTCACTGAAGCTTTCTTT.

This clone was recorded once. The CDR3 is CATIPGGSNQPQHF. The CDR3 bases are TGTGCCACCATCCCGGGGGGTAGCAATCAGCCCCAGCATTTT. The V gene is TRBV15, the J gene TRBJ1-5, with D maybe TRBD1 (5 bases). V was cut by 7 bases and J by 0 bases, with 10 bases left in between. CDR3 length: 14 residues. Germline assignment: CDR1 LNHNV and CDR2 YYDKDF (reference sequence).

The rearrangement joins TRBV29-1 to TRBJ1-3; 7 nucleotides match TRBD1. From germline, CDR1 is SQVTM and CDR2 ANQGSEA. The CDR3 has 15 amino acids. V was pared by 7 bases and J by 0 bases, with 9 bases of the junction left unmatched. The CDR3 region is CSAGTETNSGNTIYF. CDR3 nucleotide sequence: TGCAGCGCTGGGACAGAAACTAACTCTGGAAACACCATATATTTT.

This clone was found once. The rearrangement links TRBV7-8 to TRBJ1-2, with D perhaps matching TRBD1 (6 bases). Looked up from germline, CDR1 is SGHVS and CDR2 is FQNEAQ. This CDR3 is built from 13 residues. Between the trimmed V and J ends, which lost 7 bases and 7 bases, there was a span of 16 bases. This CDR3 is CASTPVTGPGYTF. The CDR3, as DNA: TGTGCCAGCACCCCCGTGACAGGCCCTGGCTACACCTTC.

This clone was detected only a few times. The chain combines TRBV6-5 with TRBJ2-2, with a tentative D call TRBD1 (6 bases). Trimming removed 4 bases from V and 2 bases from J, with 8 bases in between. Per germline, CDR1 MNHEY and CDR2 SVGAGI. This CDR3 has 14 amino acids. CDR3 DNA sequence: TGTGCCAGCAGTTCGGACAGTAACACCGGGGAGCTGTTTTTT. Protein product: CASSSDSNTGELFF.

V and J are TRBV6-4 and TRBJ2-6; TRBD2 aligns across 9 bases. The CDR3 has 15 amino acids. After removal of 6 bases from V and 2 bases from J, the junction contained 2 bases not matched to a gene. The germline V gene has CDR1 MRHNA and CDR2 SNTAGT. This chain's CDR3 is CASRRGGPGANVLTF. The CDR3 DNA follows: TGTGCCAGCAGGCGGGGGGGACCTGGGGCCAACGTCCTGACTTTC.